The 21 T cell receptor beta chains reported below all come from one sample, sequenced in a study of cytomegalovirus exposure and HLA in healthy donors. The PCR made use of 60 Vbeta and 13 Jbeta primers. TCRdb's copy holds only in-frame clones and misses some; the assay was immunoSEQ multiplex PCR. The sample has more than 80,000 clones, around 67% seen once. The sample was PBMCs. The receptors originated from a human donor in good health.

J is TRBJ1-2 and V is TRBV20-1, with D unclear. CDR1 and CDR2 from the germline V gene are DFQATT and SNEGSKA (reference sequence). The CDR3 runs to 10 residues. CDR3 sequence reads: CSPGNYGYTF. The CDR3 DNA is TGCAGCCCCGGTAACTATGGCTACACCTTC.

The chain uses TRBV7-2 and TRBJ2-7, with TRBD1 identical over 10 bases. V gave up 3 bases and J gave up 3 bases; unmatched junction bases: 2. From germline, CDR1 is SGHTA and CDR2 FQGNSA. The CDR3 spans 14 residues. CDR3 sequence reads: CASSFDRGLYEQYF. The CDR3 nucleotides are TGTGCCAGCAGCTTCGACAGGGGGCTCTACGAGCAGTACTTC.

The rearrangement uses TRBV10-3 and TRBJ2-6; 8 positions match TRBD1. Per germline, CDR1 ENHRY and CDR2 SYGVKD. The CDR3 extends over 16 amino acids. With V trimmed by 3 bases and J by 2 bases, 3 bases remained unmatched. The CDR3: CAISDRGLTGANVLTF. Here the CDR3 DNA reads TGTGCCATCAGTGACAGGGGGCTAACTGGGGCCAACGTCCTGACTTTC.

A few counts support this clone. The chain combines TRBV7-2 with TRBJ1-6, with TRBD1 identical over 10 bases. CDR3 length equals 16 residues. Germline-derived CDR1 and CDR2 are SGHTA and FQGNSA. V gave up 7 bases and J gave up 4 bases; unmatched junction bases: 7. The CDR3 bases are TGTGCCAGCACCCAGCGGACAGGGGGGTATAATTCACCCCTCCACTTT. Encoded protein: CASTQRTGGYNSPLHF.

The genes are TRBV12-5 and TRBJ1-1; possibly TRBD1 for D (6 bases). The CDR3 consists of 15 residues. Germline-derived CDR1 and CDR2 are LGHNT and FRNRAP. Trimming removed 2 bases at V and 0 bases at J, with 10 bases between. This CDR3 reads CASGLRGGLNTEAFF. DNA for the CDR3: TGTGCTAGTGGTTTGAGGGGGGGTTTGAACACTGAAGCTTTCTTT. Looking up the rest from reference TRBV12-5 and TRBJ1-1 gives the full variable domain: DARVTQTPRHKVTEMGQEVTMRCQPILGHNTVFWYRQTMMQGLELLAYFRNRAPLDDSGMPKDRFSAEMPDATLATLKIQPSEPRDSAVYFCASGLRGGLNTEAFFGQGTRLTVV.

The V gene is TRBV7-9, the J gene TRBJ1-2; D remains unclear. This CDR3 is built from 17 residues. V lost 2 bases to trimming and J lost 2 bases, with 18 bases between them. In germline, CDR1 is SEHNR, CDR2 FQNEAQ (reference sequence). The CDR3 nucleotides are TGTGCCAGCAGCTTACGCCCCACCCAGGATCTAAACTATGGCTACACCTTC. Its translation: CASSLRPTQDLNYGYTF.

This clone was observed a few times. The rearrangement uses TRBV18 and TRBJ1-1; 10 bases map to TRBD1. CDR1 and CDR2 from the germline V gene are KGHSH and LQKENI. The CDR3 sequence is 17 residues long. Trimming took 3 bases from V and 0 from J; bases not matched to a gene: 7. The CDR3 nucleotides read TGTGCCAGCTCACCCAGACAGGGGGCTTCGGTGAACACTGAAGCTTTCTTT. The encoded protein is CASSPRQGASVNTEAFF. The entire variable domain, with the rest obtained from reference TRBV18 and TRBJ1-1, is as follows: NAGVMQNPRHLVRRRGQEARLRCSPMKGHSHVYWYRQLPEEGLKFMVYLQKENIIDESGMPKERFSAEFPKEGPSILRIQQVVRGDSAAYFCASSPRQGASVNTEAFFGQGTRLTVV.

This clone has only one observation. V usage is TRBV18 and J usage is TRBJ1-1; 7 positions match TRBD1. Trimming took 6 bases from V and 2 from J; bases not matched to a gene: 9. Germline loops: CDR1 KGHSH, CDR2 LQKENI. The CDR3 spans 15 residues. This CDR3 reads CASSRPGQENTEAFF. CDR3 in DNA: TGTGCCAGCTCCCGACCAGGACAGGAAAACACTGAAGCTTTCTTT.

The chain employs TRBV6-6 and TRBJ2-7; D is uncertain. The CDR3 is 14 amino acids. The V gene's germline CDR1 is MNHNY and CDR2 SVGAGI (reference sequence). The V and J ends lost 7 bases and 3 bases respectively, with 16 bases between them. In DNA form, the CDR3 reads TGTGCCAGCACCCACGCCGAATCTATCTACGAGCAGTACTTC. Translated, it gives CASTHAESIYEQYF.

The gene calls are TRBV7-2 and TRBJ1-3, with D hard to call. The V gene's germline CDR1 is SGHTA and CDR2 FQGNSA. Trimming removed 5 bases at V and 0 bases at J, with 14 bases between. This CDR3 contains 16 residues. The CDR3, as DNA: TGTGCCAGCAGCCTCGCAGGTGCTATCTCTGGAAACACCATATATTTT. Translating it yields CASSLAGAISGNTIYF.

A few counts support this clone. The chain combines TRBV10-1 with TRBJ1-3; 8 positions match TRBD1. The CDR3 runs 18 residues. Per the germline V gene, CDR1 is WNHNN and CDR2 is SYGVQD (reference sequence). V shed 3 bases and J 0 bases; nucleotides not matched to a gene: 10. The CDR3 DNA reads TGCGCCAGCAGTGAAGGTACAGGGGGTCGTATCTCTGGAAACACCATATATTTT. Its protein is CASSEGTGGRISGNTIYF.

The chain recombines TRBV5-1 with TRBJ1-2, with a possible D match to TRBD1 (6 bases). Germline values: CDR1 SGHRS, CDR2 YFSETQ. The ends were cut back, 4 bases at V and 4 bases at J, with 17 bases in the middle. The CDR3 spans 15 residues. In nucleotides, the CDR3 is TGCGCCAGCAGCCGTTTTTATGGACAGCCCTATGGCTACACCTTC. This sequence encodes CASSRFYGQPYGYTF.

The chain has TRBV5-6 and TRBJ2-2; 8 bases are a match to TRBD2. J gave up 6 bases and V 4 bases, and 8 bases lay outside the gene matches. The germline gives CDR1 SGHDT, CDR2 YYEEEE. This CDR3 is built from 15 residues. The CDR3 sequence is CASSPIAGKAGELFF. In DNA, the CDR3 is TGTGCCAGCAGCCCCATAGCGGGGAAGGCCGGGGAGCTGTTTTTT.

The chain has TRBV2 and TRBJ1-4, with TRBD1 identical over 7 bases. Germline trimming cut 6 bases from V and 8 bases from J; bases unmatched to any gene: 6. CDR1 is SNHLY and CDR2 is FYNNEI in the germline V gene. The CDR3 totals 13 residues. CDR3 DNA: TGTGCCAGCAGCACCGGGACAGAAGAAAAACTGTTTTTT. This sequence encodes CASSTGTEEKLFF.

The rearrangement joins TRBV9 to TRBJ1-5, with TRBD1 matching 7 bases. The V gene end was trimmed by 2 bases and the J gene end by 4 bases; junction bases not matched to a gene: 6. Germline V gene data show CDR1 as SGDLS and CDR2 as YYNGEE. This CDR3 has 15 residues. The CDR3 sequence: CASSVTDRPNQPQHF. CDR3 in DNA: TGTGCCAGCAGCGTGACGGACAGGCCTAATCAGCCCCAGCATTTT.

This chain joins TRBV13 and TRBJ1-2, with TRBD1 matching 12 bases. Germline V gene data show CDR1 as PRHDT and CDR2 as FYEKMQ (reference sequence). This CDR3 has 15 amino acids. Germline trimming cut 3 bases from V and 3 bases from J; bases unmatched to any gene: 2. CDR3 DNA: TGTGCCAGCAGCTTGGGGACAGGGGGCCACTATGGCTACACCTTC. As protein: CASSLGTGGHYGYTF.

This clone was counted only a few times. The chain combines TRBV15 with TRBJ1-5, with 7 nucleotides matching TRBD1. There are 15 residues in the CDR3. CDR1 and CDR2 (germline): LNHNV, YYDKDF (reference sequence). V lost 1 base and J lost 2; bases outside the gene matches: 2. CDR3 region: CATSRVGQRNQPQHF. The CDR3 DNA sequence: TGTGCCACCAGCAGAGTGGGACAGCGCAATCAGCCCCAGCATTTT. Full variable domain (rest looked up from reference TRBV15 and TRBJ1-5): DAMVIQNPRYQVTQFGKPVTLSCSQTLNHNVMYWYQQKSSQAPKLLFHYYDKDFNNEADTPDNFQSRRPNTSFCFLDIRSPGLGDTAMYLCATSRVGQRNQPQHFGDGTRLSIL.

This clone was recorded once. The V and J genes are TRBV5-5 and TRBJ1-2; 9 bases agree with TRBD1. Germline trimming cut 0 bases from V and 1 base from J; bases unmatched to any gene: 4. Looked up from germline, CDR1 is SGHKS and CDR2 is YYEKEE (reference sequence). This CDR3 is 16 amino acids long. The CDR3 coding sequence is TGTGCCAGCAGCTTGGGAGGGGGACAGGGTAACTATGGCTACACCTTC. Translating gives CASSLGGGQGNYGYTF.

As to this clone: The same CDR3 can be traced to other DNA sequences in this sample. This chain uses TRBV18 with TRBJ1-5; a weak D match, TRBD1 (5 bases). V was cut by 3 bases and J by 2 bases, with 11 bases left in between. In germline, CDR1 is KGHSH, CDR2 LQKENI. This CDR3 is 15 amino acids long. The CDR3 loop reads CASSPGGGGNQPQHF. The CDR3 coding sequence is TGTGCCAGCTCACCCGGGGGGGGTGGCAATCAGCCCCAGCATTTT.

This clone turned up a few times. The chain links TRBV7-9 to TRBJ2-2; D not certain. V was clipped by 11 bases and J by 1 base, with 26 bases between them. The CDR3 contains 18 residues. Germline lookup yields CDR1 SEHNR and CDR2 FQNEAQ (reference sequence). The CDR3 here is CALNKLIDYRQNTGELFF. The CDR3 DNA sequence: TGTGCCCTTAATAAGCTTATTGATTATCGACAGAACACCGGGGAGCTGTTTTTT.

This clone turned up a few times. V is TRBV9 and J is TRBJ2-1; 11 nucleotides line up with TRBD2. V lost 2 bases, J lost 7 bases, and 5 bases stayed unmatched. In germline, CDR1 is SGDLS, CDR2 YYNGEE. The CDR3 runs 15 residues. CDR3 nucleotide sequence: TGTGCCAGCAGCGTTAGCGGGGGGGGTGGGAATGAGCAGTTCTTC. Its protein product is CASSVSGGGGNEQFF. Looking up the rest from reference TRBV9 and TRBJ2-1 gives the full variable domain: DSGVTQTPKHLITATGQRVTLRCSPRSGDLSVYWYQQSLDQGLQFLIQYYNGEERAKGNILERFSAQQFPDLHSELNLSSLELGDSALYFCASSVSGGGGNEQFFGPGTRLTVL.